Presented here are 26 T cell receptor beta chains from one specimen sequenced in a study of regulatory T cells after allogeneic stem cell transplantation. Amplification of the TCR beta CDR3 region followed SMARTer RACE reverse transcription of RNA. A single record per CDR3 protein comes from TCRdb applying MiXCR to the 5' RACE reads. This table holds nearly 850 distinct CDR3 sequences, just over 20% found once. Sequencing used sorted CD4+ T cells from blood (whether regulatory or conventional is not recorded), obtained 30 days after allogeneic stem cell transplant. These receptors all stem from a human patient who had an allogeneic stem cell transplant, so the T cells may come from the graft donor.

This clonotype qualifies as large. This chain uses TRBV27 with TRBJ2-7; the D is unclear. The CDR3 covers 13 residues. Trimming took 0 bases from V and 2 from J, leaving 5 bases between them. Per the germline V gene, CDR1 is MNHEY and CDR2 is SMNVEV (reference sequence). DNA for the CDR3: TGTGCCAGCAGTTTATCCAGAGCCTACGAGCAGTACTTC. This gives the protein CASSLSRAYEQYF.

This clonotype has only one observation. The junction departs from germline at one end; a sequencing error may be responsible. This chain connects TRBV30 to TRBJ1-4; 8 nucleotides line up with TRBD1. Germline V CDR1 and CDR2: GTSNPN, SVGIG (reference sequence). The CDR3 consists of 16 residues. DNA of the CDR3: TGTGTCTGGAGTAGAGGTAGTCGTCGACAGGGGGAAAAACTGTTTTTT. Amino acids: CVWSRGSRRQGEKLFF. Drawing the rest from reference TRBV30 and TRBJ1-4, the complete variable domain is SQTIHQWPATLVQPVGSPLSLECTVEGTSNPNLYWYRQAAGRGLQLLFYSVGIGQISSEVPQNLSASRPQDRQFILSSKKLLLSDSGFYLCVWSRGSRRQGEKLFFGSGTQLSVL.

Comments on this clonotype: A clone one base away is much larger, so this may be a read error. The gene calls are TRBV2 and TRBJ1-2; D gene ambiguous. The germline gives CDR1 SNHLY, CDR2 FYNNEI. This CDR3 comprises 15 residues. The CDR3 protein is CTSSERLASNYGYTF. The CDR3 DNA is TGTACCAGCAGTGAACGGCTGGCGAGTAACTATGGCTACACCTTC.

This clonotype was detected only a few times. V gene TRBV20-1 combines with J gene TRBJ2-7; D ambiguous. Looked up from germline, CDR1 is DFQATT and CDR2 is SNEGSKA (reference sequence). V lost 0 bases to trimming and J lost 1 base, with 13 bases between them. This CDR3 has 15 amino acids. The DNA of the CDR3 is TGCAGTGCTAGAGATCAGAGGACCGTATCCTACGAGCAGTACTTC. The encoded protein is CSARDQRTVSYEQYF.

This clonotype has just a few counts. The V gene is TRBV6-1, the J gene TRBJ1-5; TRBD1 might be the D (5 bases). The germline V gene has CDR1 MNHNS and CDR2 SASEGT. The germline V and J ends were trimmed by 6 bases and 6 bases, with 15 bases remaining between them. The CDR3 runs 14 residues. The CDR3 is CASRRGAAGQPQHF. Written as DNA, the CDR3 is TGTGCCAGCAGGCGCGGGGCGGCCGGTCAGCCCCAGCATTTT.

By share, this clonotype ranks as large. This chain connects TRBV5-1 to TRBJ2-7, with 7 bases lining up with TRBD2. V trimming: 4 bases; J trimming: 1 base; junction bases outside the gene matches: 8. CDR1 is SGHRS, CDR2 YFSETQ, per germline. The CDR3 is 15 residues long. CDR3 in amino acids: CASSPSGVGSYEQYF. CDR3 nucleotides: TGCGCCAGCAGCCCTAGCGGCGTCGGATCCTACGAGCAGTACTTC.

Turning to this clonotype: Possible read error: a much larger clone is one base away. This sequence joins TRBV18 and TRBJ1-2, with D possibly being TRBD1 (6 bases). CDR3 size: 13 residues. Germline CDR1 KGHSH, CDR2 LQKENI. For the CDR3, the DNA is TGTACCAGCTCACCACCAGGGGAGTATGGCTACACCTTC. Protein sequence: CTSSPPGEYGYTF.

This clonotype is large within its sample. V gene TRBV12-3 or TRBV12-4 combines with J gene TRBJ2-7; D is unresolved. Trimming stripped 0 bases from V and 7 bases from J, with 4 bases between. The CDR3 length is 11 residues. The CDR3 loop is CASSLALEQYF. The CDR3, as DNA: TGTGCCAGCAGTTTAGCTCTGGAGCAGTACTTC.

The sample holds a few counts of this clonotype. V is TRBV5-4 and J is TRBJ2-1, with 7 positions matching TRBD1. V was pared by 6 bases and J by 5 bases, with 11 bases of the junction left unmatched. Per germline, CDR1 SGHNT and CDR2 YYREEE (reference sequence). The CDR3 length is 15 residues. The CDR3 sequence: CASIPQGKPNNEQFF. The DNA of the CDR3 is TGTGCCAGCATCCCACAGGGGAAACCCAACAATGAGCAGTTCTTC. The full variable domain, completed using reference TRBV5-4 and TRBJ2-1, is ETGVTQSPTHLIKTRGQQVTLRCSSQSGHNTVSWYQQALGQGPQFIFQYYREEENGRGNFPPRFSGLQFPNYSSELNVNALELDDSALYLCASIPQGKPNNEQFFGPGTRLTVL.

This chain joins TRBV7-2 and TRBJ1-2; D gene unclear. Germline CDR1 reads SGHTA; CDR2 reads FQGNSA. The ends were cut back, 1 base at V and 8 bases at J, with 8 bases in the middle. This CDR3 has 12 amino acids. The CDR3 is CASSLGGYGYTF. The CDR3 bases are TGTGCCAGCAGCTTAGGGGGTTACGGCTACACCTTC.

The chain links TRBV20-1 to TRBJ1-5; 8 bases line up with TRBD1. J lost 7 bases, V lost 5 bases, and 7 bases had no gene match. CDR3 size: 13 residues. CDR1 is DFQATT, CDR2 SNEGSKA, per germline (reference sequence). The CDR3 DNA follows: TGCAGTGCTGGGACAGGAGGCCGGCAGCCCCAGCATTTT. Amino acids: CSAGTGGRQPQHF.

By frequency in the sample, this clonotype is medium-sized. The V and J genes are TRBV20-1 and TRBJ1-2; D is unresolved. The CDR3 runs to 15 residues. Trimming pared 1 base from V and 4 bases from J, leaving 16 bases between. In germline, CDR1 is DFQATT, CDR2 SNEGSKA (reference sequence). The CDR3 DNA reads as TGCAGTGCTAGAGTTATAGGAGGGCTCCTCTATGGCTACACCTTC. Translating gives CSARVIGGLLYGYTF.

By its share, this clonotype is large. This chain joins TRBV7-3 and TRBJ2-3, with 13 bases that match TRBD2. Per germline, CDR1 SGHTA and CDR2 FQGTGA. This CDR3 comprises 18 residues. V shed 5 bases, J shed 4 bases, and the junction held 12 bases outside the gene matches. The CDR3, as DNA: TGTGCCAGCAGCCACCGGACTAGCGGGAGTCACGCCGCAGATACGCAGTATTTT. As protein: CASSHRTSGSHAADTQYF.

This clonotype is termed large. At one end the junction does not follow the germline gene, possibly because of a read error. The chain couples TRBV5-1 to TRBJ1-6; D uncertain. The V gene's germline CDR1 is SGHRS and CDR2 YFSETQ. This CDR3 region has 16 residues. The CDR3 protein is CASSPSPASYNSPLHF. As DNA, the CDR3 is TGTGCCAGCAGCCCATCTCCAGCATCCTATAATTCACCCCTCCACTTT.

This clonotype is labeled as large. The CDR3 DNA reads TGCGCCAGCAGCTTGTCATCGGGGGCGCGGAACAATGAGCAGTTCTTC. Amino acids: CASSLSSGARNNEQFF. The chain joins TRBV5-1 to TRBJ2-1; possibly TRBD1 or TRBD2 for D (6 bases each). Germline assignment: CDR1 SGHRS and CDR2 YFSETQ. The CDR3 covers 16 residues. The V and J ends lost 1 base and 5 bases respectively, with 16 bases between them.

Note on this clonotype: Given a much more abundant clone one base away, this may be a read error. Because the CDR3 is missing its conserved closing phenylalanine or tryptophan, this is likely a read error. The chain is built from TRBV2 and TRBJ1-2; D call uncertain. Trimming stripped 2 bases from V and 1 base from J, with 11 bases between. CDR3 length: 15 residues. Germline CDR1 is SNHLY and CDR2 is FYNNEI. The CDR3 DNA follows: TGTGCCAGCAGTGAACGGCTGGCGAGTAACTATGGCTACACCATC. This codes for CASSERLASNYGYTI.

This clonotype has just a few counts. This chain links TRBV9 with TRBJ2-5; a possible D gene is TRBD2 (5 bases). The CDR3 runs 16 residues. The germline gives CDR1 SGDLS, CDR2 YYNGEE. V shed 2 bases and J shed 5 bases, with 19 bases lying between them. The CDR3 reads CASSVASGKPLETQYF. CDR3 coding DNA: TGTGCCAGCAGCGTCGCATCCGGGAAGCCCTTGGAGACCCAGTACTTC. Full variable domain (outside the CDR3, taken from reference TRBV9 and TRBJ2-5): DSGVTQTPKHLITATGQRVTLRCSPRSGDLSVYWYQQSLDQGLQFLIQYYNGEERAKGNILERFSAQQFPDLHSELNLSSLELGDSALYFCASSVASGKPLETQYFGPGTRLLVL.

As regards this clonotype: A read error may produce the germline difference seen at one junction end. V and J are TRBV5-1 and TRBJ2-6; D remains unclear. The CDR3 extends over 15 amino acids. Germline V gene lookup returns CDR1 SGHRS and CDR2 YFSETQ. The CDR3 is CACSIPSSGANVLTF. The CDR3 bases are TGCGCCTGCAGCATCCCGAGCTCTGGGGCCAACGTCCTGACTTTC.

Of note for this clonotype: A much larger clonotype is one base distant, so this may be a read error. This chain connects TRBV30 to TRBJ1-1, with 8 bases identical to TRBD1. The CDR3 extends over 13 amino acids. V gave up 7 bases and J gave up 4 bases; unmatched junction bases: 8. Germline CDR1 and CDR2: GTSNPN and SVGIG (reference sequence). CDR3 sequence: CAFKTGVITEAFF. Here the CDR3 DNA reads TGTGCCTTCAAGACAGGGGTGATCACTGAAGCTTTCTTT. Filled out from reference TRBV30 and TRBJ1-1, the complete variable domain reads SQTIHQWPATLVQPVGSPLSLECTVEGTSNPNLYWYRQAAGRGLQLLFYSVGIGQISSEVPQNLSASRPQDRQFILSSKKLLLSDSGFYLCAFKTGVITEAFFGQGTRLTVV.

By share, this clonotype counts as medium-sized. V usage is TRBV30 and J usage is TRBJ2-2, with TRBD2 identical over 13 bases. The length of the CDR3 is 15 residues. The V gene's germline CDR1 is GTSNPN and CDR2 SVGIG (reference sequence). V dropped 3 bases and J dropped 4; count of bases not matched to a gene: 2. The CDR3 sequence: CAWRLAGGFTGELFF. The CDR3 nucleotides are TGTGCCTGGAGACTAGCGGGGGGGTTCACCGGGGAGCTGTTTTTT.

By sample fraction, this clonotype is large. This rearrangement joins TRBV9 to TRBJ2-7; TRBD2 aligns across 8 bases. Germline values: CDR1 SGDLS, CDR2 YYNGEE. CDR3 length: 16 residues. V shed 4 bases and J 2 bases; nucleotides not matched to a gene: 11. Here the CDR3 DNA reads TGTGCCAGCAGCCTGACGTTTAGCGGGGCAACCTACGAGCAGTACTTC. As protein: CASSLTFSGATYEQYF. The full variable domain, rest sourced from reference TRBV9 and TRBJ2-7, is DSGVTQTPKHLITATGQRVTLRCSPRSGDLSVYWYQQSLDQGLQFLIQYYNGEERAKGNILERFSAQQFPDLHSELNLSSLELGDSALYFCASSLTFSGATYEQYFGPGTRLTVT.

Judged by abundance, this clonotype is large (0.1 to 1%). The chain combines TRBV9 with TRBJ2-3; D uncertain. This CDR3 is built from 13 residues. CDR1 SGDLS and CDR2 YYNGEE come from the germline V gene. Deletions cut 4 bases from V and 2 bases from J, with 8 bases between. CDR3: CASSSAYTDTQYF. CDR3 nucleotides: TGTGCCAGCAGCAGCGCGTACACAGATACGCAGTATTTT.

In its sample, this clonotype is medium-sized (0.01 to 0.1%). The V and J genes are TRBV4-2 and TRBJ2-6; D remains ambiguous. Per the germline V gene, CDR1 is LGHNA and CDR2 is YNFKEQ. The CDR3 length is 17 residues. Trimming took 3 bases from V and 2 from J, leaving 14 bases between them. The CDR3: CASSHAKGATGANVLTF. In nucleotides, the CDR3 is TGTGCCAGCAGCCACGCGAAGGGTGCAACTGGGGCCAACGTCCTGACTTTC.

Judged by abundance, this clonotype is medium-sized. As DNA, the CDR3 is TGTGCCTGGAGTATGAAAAGGCTAGCGGGATACAATGAGCAGTTCTTC. Its translation: CAWSMKRLAGYNEQFF. This chain connects TRBV30 to TRBJ2-1; 9 nucleotides align to TRBD2. Germline assignment: CDR1 GTSNPN and CDR2 SVGIG (reference sequence). This CDR3 is 16 amino acids long. The J segment lost 4 bases and the V segment lost 2 bases, leaving 9 bases of the junction unmatched.

As for this clonotype: A read error may explain this, as a much larger clone is one base away. The chain couples TRBV30 to TRBJ2-1, with 7 bases fitting TRBD2. Germline CDR1 reads GTSNPN; CDR2 reads SVGIG (reference sequence). The CDR3 contains 16 residues. V gave up 2 bases and J gave up 4 bases; unmatched junction bases: 11. CDR3 DNA sequence: TGTGCCTGGAGTATGAAAAGGCTAGCGGAATACAATGAGCAGTTCTTC. Translation gives CAWSMKRLAEYNEQFF.

This clonotype is labeled as large. The chain employs TRBV30 and TRBJ1-4, with 8 bases aligning to TRBD1. V trimming: 2 bases; J trimming: 8 bases; junction bases outside the gene matches: 13. The germline gives CDR1 GTSNPN, CDR2 SVGIG (reference sequence). The CDR3 loop spans 16 amino acids. CDR3 DNA sequence: TGTGCCTGGAGTAAAGGTAGTCGTCGACAGGGGGAAAAACTGTTTTTT. Translation gives CAWSKGSRRQGEKLFF.